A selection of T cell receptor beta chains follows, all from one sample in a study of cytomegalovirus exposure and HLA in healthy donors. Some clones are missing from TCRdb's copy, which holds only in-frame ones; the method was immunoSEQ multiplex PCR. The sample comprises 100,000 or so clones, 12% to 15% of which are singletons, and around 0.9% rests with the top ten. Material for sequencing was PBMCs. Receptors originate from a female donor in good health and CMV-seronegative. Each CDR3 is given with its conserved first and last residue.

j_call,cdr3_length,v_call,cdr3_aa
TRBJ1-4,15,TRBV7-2,CASSLTLATNEKLFF
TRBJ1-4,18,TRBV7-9,CASSLEDRIIATNEKLFF
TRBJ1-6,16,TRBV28,CASSLSGPQGDSPLHF
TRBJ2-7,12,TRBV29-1,CSVEEPRYEQYF
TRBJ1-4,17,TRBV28,CASSSRTAPATNEKLFF
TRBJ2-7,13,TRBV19,CASGAGLTYEQYF
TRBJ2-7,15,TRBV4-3,CASSQDPSGVYEQYF
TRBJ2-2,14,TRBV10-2,CASRQGANTGELFF
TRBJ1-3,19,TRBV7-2,CASSLVVGTGAPGGNTIYF
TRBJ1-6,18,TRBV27,CASSLVWRGATAPGTLHF
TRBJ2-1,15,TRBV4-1,CASSQVSSGYNEQFF
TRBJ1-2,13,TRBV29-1,CSVERGILDGYTF
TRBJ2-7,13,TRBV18,CASSPTGGYEQYF
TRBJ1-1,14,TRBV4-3,CASSHGVSNTEAFF
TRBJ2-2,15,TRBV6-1,CASSLDRAGTGELFF
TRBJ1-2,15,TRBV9,CASSVAGEQGYGYTF
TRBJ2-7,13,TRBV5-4,CARSLAGLYEQYF
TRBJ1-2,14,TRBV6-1,CASSDRGWQGGYTF
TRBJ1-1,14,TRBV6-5,CASSYLTGGTEAFF
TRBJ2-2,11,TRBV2,CASSERWELFF
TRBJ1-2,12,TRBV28,CASSLSDYGYTF
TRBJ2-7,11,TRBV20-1,CRVSGSYEQYF
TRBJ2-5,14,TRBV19,CASSITGIQETQYF
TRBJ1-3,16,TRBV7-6,CASSLASYRLRDTIYF
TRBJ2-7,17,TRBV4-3,CASSQDWRGGIPYEQYF
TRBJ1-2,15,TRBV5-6,CASSLSGRLDYGYTF
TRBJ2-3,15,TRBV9,CASSVVAGNTDTQYF
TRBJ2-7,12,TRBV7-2,CASSLWGLEQYF
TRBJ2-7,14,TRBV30,CAWSTGTGVHEQYF
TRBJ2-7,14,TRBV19,CASSIRLEPYEQYF
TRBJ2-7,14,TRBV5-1,CASSESGLTYEQYF
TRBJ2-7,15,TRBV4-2,CASSQEGRDSYEQYF
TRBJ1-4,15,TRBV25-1,CASSEQGGTNEKLFF
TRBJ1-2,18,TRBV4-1,CASSQDRLRTARTYGYTF
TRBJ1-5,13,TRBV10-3,CAISAGSNQPQHF
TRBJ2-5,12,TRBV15,CATRGGGETQYF
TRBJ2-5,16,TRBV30,CAWRVRDRTGQETQYF
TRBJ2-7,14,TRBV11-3,CASSTGTGSSEQYF
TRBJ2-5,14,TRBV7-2,CASRLAGYQETQYF
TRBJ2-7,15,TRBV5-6,CASSRRGTGWYEQYF
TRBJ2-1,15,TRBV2,CASSSRDYGNNEQFF
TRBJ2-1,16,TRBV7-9,CASSLEDRGPYNEQFF
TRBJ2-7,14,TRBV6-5,CASSYSARTYEQYF
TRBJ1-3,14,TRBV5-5,CASSSLGGRSTIYF
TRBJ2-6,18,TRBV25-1,CASRQETDFIYGANVLTF
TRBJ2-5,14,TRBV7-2,CASSKSGSDRAQYF
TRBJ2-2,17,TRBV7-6,CASSLGNQGARGGELFF
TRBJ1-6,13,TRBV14,CASGQNYNSPLHF
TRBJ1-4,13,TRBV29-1,CSVGAANNEKLFF
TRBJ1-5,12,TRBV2,CASRTGNQPQHF
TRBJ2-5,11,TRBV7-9,CASSPRETQYF
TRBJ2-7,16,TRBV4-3,CASSQEQDRRSYEQYF
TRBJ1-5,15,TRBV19,CASSIKDTYNQPQHF
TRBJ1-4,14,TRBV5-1,CASSLGGGVEKLFF
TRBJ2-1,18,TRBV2,CASSEGGLAGISYNEQFF
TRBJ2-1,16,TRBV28,CASSFFGTRVNNEQFF
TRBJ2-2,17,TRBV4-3,CASSQDWTGGATGELFF